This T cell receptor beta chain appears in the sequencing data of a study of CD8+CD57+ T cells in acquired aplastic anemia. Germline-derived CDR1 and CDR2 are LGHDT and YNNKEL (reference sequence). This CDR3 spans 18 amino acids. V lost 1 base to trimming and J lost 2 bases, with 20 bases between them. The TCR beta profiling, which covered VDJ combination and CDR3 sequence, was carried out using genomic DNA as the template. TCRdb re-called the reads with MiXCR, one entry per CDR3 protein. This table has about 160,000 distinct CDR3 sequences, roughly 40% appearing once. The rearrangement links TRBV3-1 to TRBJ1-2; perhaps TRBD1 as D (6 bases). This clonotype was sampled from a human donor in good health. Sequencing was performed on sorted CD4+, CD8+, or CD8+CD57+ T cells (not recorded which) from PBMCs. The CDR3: CASSQGWGAGPTNYGYTF. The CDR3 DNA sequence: TGTGCCAGCAGCCAAGGTTGGGGGGCCGGACCGACCAACTATGGCTACACCTTC.